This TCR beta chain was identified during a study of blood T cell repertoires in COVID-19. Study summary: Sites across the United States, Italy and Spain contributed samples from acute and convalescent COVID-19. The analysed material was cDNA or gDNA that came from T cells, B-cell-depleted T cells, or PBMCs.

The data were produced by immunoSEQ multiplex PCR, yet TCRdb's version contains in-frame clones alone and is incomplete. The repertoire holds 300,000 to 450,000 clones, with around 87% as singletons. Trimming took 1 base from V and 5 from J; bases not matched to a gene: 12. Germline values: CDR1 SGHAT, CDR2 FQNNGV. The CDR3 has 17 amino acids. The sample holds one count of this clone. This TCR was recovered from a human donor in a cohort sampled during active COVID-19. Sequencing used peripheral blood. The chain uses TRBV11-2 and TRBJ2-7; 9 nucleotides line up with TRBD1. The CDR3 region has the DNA TGTGCCAGCAGCTTAGGGATAGGGACAGGGAAAGTGAACGAGCAGTACTTC. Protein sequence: CASSLGIGTGKVNEQYF. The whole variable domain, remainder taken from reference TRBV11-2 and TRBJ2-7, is EAGVAQSPRYKIIEKRQSVAFWCNPISGHATLYWYQQILGQGPKLLIQFQNNGVVDDSQLPKDRFSAERLKGVDSTLKIQPAKLEDSAVYLCASSLGIGTGKVNEQYFGPGTRLTVT.